This TCR beta chain originates from a study of T cell responses to AZD1222 COVID-19 vaccine. Study results and limitations: The study found vaccine-associated CD4 TCRs spanning spike, dominant at 160-218 and 743-854. A mostly white British donor set with more females was recruited, and clonal diversity was possibly underestimated. Seropositive AZD1222 recipients at baseline numbered only five to seven. A rise in Spike-specific TCR breadth and depth followed two AZD1222 doses.

About this clone itself: Its antigen is undetermined.

Sequenced by immunoSEQ multiplex PCR; TCRdb stores in-frame clones only, minus some. The sample holds some 120,000 clones, 70% to 90% seen once. This CDR3 has 15 residues. Germline V CDR1 and CDR2: SGHVS, FNYEAQ. Deletions cut 1 base from V and 7 bases from J, with 16 bases between. The origin of this receptor is an adult in good health. Specimen: peripheral blood, collected on day 0 of AZD1222 vaccination. The genes are TRBV7-6 and TRBJ1-2, with D possibly being TRBD1 (5 bases). The CDR3 nucleotides read TGTGCCAGCAGCTTAGAGGGCGGGGCGGCTATTGGCTACACCTTC. As protein: CASSLEGGAAIGYTF.